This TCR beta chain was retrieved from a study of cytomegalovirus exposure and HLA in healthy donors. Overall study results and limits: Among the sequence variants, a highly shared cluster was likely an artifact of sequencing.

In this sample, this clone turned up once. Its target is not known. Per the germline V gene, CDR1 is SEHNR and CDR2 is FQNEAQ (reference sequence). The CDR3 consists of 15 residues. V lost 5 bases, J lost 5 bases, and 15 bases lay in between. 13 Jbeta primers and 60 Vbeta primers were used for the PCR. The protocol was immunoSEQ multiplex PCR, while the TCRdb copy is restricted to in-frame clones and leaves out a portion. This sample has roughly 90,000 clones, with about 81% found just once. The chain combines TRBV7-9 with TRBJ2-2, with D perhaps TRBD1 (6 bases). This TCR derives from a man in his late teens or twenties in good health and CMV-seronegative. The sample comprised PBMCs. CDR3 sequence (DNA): TGTGCCAGCAGCGCTAGGACAGTGGGGACCGGGGAGCTGTTTTTT. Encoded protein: CASSARTVGTGELFF.